This T cell receptor beta chain derives from a study of blood T cell repertoires in COVID-19. Study overall: From T cells, B-cell-depleted T cells, or PBMCs came the material, which was cDNA or gDNA.

The protocol was immunoSEQ multiplex PCR, while the TCRdb copy is restricted to in-frame clones and leaves out a portion. The sample holds over 200,000 clones; 80% to 90% are singletons and the top ten take more than 6.5%. This sequence was found in a man aged 35 to 55 with active or convalescent COVID-19. The sequenced material came from peripheral blood.

The CDR3 DNA reads as TGTGCCACCGCGGTGGACTCTTTTTCCTACACCTTC. This codes for CATAVDSFSYTF. The V and J genes are TRBV24-1 and TRBJ1-2; no reliable D call. This CDR3 region has 12 residues. The germline CDR1 and CDR2 sequences are KGHDR and SFDVKD. The V end was cut by 9 bases, the J end by 10 bases, with 17 bases between.